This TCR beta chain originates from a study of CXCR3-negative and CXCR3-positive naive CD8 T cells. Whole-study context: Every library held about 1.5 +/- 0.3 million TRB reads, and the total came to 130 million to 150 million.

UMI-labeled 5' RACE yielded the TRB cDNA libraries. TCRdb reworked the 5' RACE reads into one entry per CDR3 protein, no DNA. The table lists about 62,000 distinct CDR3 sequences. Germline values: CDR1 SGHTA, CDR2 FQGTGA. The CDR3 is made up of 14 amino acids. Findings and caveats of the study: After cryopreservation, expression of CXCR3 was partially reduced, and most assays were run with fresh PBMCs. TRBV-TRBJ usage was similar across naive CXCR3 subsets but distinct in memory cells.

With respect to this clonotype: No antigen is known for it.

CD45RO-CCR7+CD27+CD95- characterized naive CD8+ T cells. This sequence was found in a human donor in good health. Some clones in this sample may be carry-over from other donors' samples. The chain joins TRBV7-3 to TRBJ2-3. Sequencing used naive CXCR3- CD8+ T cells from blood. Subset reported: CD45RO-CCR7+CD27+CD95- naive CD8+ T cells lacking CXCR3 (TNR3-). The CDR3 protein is CVSSFLGNTDTQYF.